The clone carrying this T cell receptor beta chain has a handful of counts. The antigen remains undetermined. The data were taken from a study of Ad26.COV2.S vaccination and SARS-CoV-2 variants. Study summary: Donor was one of the participants in the Ad26.COV2.S arm of the COV1001 trial. Administration of Ad26.COV2.S was intramuscular, either once or twice 56 days apart.

Study-wide points: Analyses of TCR breadth and depth may have underestimated total T cell responses.

Treatment: about 20 received Ad26.COV2.S at low or high dose, single or two shots; about 5 received placebo; per-sample allocation not given. Day 63 following the first vaccine or placebo injection was when the samples were taken. An adult of 18-55 years in Boston served as donor. Only in-frame clones appear in the TCRdb table, and some are missing; sequencing was by immunoSEQ multiplex PCR. The sample lists around 340,000 clones, roughly 89% occurring once. V was pared by 3 bases and J by 4 bases, with 6 bases of the junction left unmatched. The germline V gene encodes CDR1 SQVTM and CDR2 ANQGSEA. The CDR3 contains 14 residues.

This receptor was obtained from a person between 18 and 65 years old who received the Ad26.COV2.S COVID-19 vaccine or a placebo. The sequencing here drew on peripheral blood, taken in a trial of Ad26.COV2.S vaccine versus placebo. The chain links TRBV29-1 to TRBJ2-1; 7 positions match TRBD1. DNA of the CDR3: TGCAGCGTTGACGGGGCAGGGGGTTACAATGAGCAGTTCTTC. Its protein is CSVDGAGGYNEQFF.